The rows below give T cell receptor beta chains drawn from one sample of a study of beta chain features in type 1 diabetes. Profiling relied on immunoSEQ multiplex PCR, and the TCRdb table lists in-frame clones only, not all of them. The sample lists hundreds of thousands of clones, approximately 28% occurring once. The sample taken for sequencing was naive CD4+ T cells from blood. These receptors all come from a young man in good health. CDR3s include the opening cysteine and the closing phenylalanine or tryptophan. Each record gives: clone size, V gene, CDR3 length, J gene, D gene, CDR3 DNA, CDR3 protein. D genes are given only for firm matches. The listing skips clone size in some rows; elsewhere it reads once, few, many or a size class.

NA	TRBV19	14	TRBJ2-1	NA	TGTGCCAGTAGTAAGTGGGCCACCTACAATGAGCAGTTCTTC	CASSKWATYNEQFF
NA	TRBV29-1	17	TRBJ2-3	TRBD2	TGCAGCGGAGAGGGGACTAGCGGGAAGGGGGGCACAGATACGCAGTATTTT	CSGEGTSGKGGTDTQYF
few	TRBV9	14	TRBJ2-5	TRBD2	TGTGCCAGCAGCGATAGCGGGAGCATCAAGACCCAGTACTTC	CASSDSGSIKTQYF
NA	TRBV25-1	12	TRBJ1-2	NA	TGTGCCAGCAGTGAATCTAACTATGGCTACACCTTC	CASSESNYGYTF
NA	TRBV7-2	13	TRBJ2-7	NA	TGTGCCAGCACCCGAGGGGGGACTTACGAGCAGTACTTC	CASTRGGTYEQYF
few	TRBV11-2	15	TRBJ2-3	NA	TGTGCCAGCAGCTTTGGGGGGAGTCGAACAGATACGCAGTATTTT	CASSFGGSRTDTQYF
NA	TRBV5-1	14	TRBJ2-3	NA	TGCGCCAGCAGCTCGGGGGCACGCACAGATACGCAGTATTTT	CASSSGARTDTQYF
few	TRBV11-1	14	TRBJ2-1	TRBD2	TGTGCCAGCAGCCTTGGACTAGCGAACAATGAGCAGTTCTTC	CASSLGLANNEQFF
few	TRBV4-1	17	TRBJ2-5	NA	TGCGCCAGCAGCCAAGTGGGAACCGGGACGCGTTATGGGATCCAGTACTTC	CASSQVGTGTRYGIQYF
NA	TRBV30	14	TRBJ1-2	NA	TGTGCCTGGAGTGTACGAAGGGTCTTGTTGGGCTACACCTTC	CAWSVRRVLLGYTF
few	TRBV29-1	14	TRBJ2-3	NA	TGCAGCGTTGTACCCGGACGACCCACAGATACGCAGTATTTT	CSVVPGRPTDTQYF
few	TRBV25-1	14	TRBJ2-7	NA	TGTGCCAGCAGTGACCTGACAGTCTCCTACGAGCAGTACTTC	CASSDLTVSYEQYF
few	TRBV11-1	15	TRBJ2-1	TRBD2	TGTGCCAGCAGCCCTAGCGGGAGGGGAAACAATGAGCAGTTCTTC	CASSPSGRGNNEQFF
few	TRBV27	16	TRBJ2-1	TRBD2	TGTGCCAGCAGTTTGGGGGAGGGATTCGGGAACAATGAGCAGTTCTTC	CASSLGEGFGNNEQFF
NA	TRBV19	12	TRBJ2-3	NA	TGTGCCAGTACCTCAGCAGGAGATACGCAGTATTTT	CASTSAGDTQYF
few	TRBV9	18	TRBJ2-1	TRBD2	TGTGCCAGCAGCCCCGTCGGGGGGGCGGGTGGCTCCTACAATGAGCAGTTCTTC	CASSPVGGAGGSYNEQFF
NA	TRBV29-1	13	TRBJ1-4	NA	TGCAGCGTATGGGACGGATTTAATGAAAAACTGTTTTTT	CSVWDGFNEKLFF
NA	TRBV4-1	16	TRBJ2-3	TRBD2	TGCGCCAGCAGCCAAGGGCCTAGCGGGACCTCAGATACGCAGTATTTT	CASSQGPSGTSDTQYF
NA	TRBV15	14	TRBJ2-7	NA	TGTGCCACCAGCTTGGCAGGGATCTCCTACGAGCAGTACTTC	CATSLAGISYEQYF
NA	TRBV7-3	13	TRBJ1-4	NA	TGTGCCAGCAGCCCCCGGGCGGGTGAAAAACTGTTTTTT	CASSPRAGEKLFF
few	TRBV30	10	TRBJ1-2	NA	TGTTCTCTGGGTGTTTATGGCTACACCTTC	CSLGVYGYTF
few	TRBV4-2	16	TRBJ2-1	NA	TGTGCCAGCAGCCAGCGCACGATCAGCTCCTACAATGAGCAGTTCTTC	CASSQRTISSYNEQFF
NA	TRBV7-2	13	TRBJ1-5	NA	TGTGCCAGCAGCGCGAGCAGAGGTCAGCCCCAGCATTTT	CASSASRGQPQHF
NA	TRBV4-1	17	TRBJ2-1	TRBD2	TGCGCCAGCAGCCTTTCTTTAGCGGGAGGCTGGTACAATGAGCAGTTCTTC	CASSLSLAGGWYNEQFF
NA	TRBV2	13	TRBJ1-2	NA	TGTGCCAGCAGTGATCAGGCAAACTATGGCTACACCTTC	CASSDQANYGYTF
NA	TRBV5-1	14	TRBJ2-5	NA	TGCGCCAGCAGTGTCCAGGGGATTAAAGAGACCCAGTACTTC	CASSVQGIKETQYF
NA	TRBV7-2	14	TRBJ2-5	NA	TGTGCCAGCAGCTTAGCGGCTAGCTGGGAGACCCAGTACTTC	CASSLAASWETQYF
once	TRBV9	15	TRBJ1-3	TRBD1	TGTGCCAGCAGCCTGGGACAGCTCTCTGGAAACACCATATATTTT	CASSLGQLSGNTIYF
few	TRBV30	14	TRBJ2-1	TRBD2	TGTGCCTGGACCCGGGACCGGGGGGACAATGAGCAGTTCTTC	CAWTRDRGDNEQFF
NA	TRBV14	14	TRBJ2-1	TRBD1	TGTGCCAGCAGACGAGGACAGGCCTACAATGAGCAGTTCTTC	CASRRGQAYNEQFF
NA	TRBV9	14	TRBJ2-7	TRBD2	TGTGCCAGCAGTCCGGGACTAGCGGGCTACGAGCAGTACTTC	CASSPGLAGYEQYF
few	TRBV20-1	10	TRBJ2-1	NA	TGCAGTGCCCCCTACAATGAGCAGTTCTTC	CSAPYNEQFF
few	TRBV7-9	14	TRBJ1-2	NA	TGTGCCAGCAGCTTAGGGACCTTCCCATATGGCTACACCTTC	CASSLGTFPYGYTF
NA	TRBV9	14	TRBJ2-1	NA	TGTGCCAGCAGCCCCCGGGCAGCGCAGGGTGAGCAGTTCTTC	CASSPRAAQGEQFF
NA	TRBV7-9	15	TRBJ2-2	NA	TGTGCCAGCAGCCAAGTCGGGGCAGTGACCGGGGAGCTGTTTTTT	CASSQVGAVTGELFF
NA	TRBV9	16	TRBJ2-5	NA	TGTGCCAGCAGCGTAGTAGCGAACCCAACTCAAGAGACCCAGTACTTC	CASSVVANPTQETQYF
once	TRBV2	17	TRBJ2-7	NA	TGTGCCAGCAGTGACGACGTCACTGGCCTTTCCCTTTACGAGCAGTACTTC	CASSDDVTGLSLYEQYF
NA	TRBV30	14	TRBJ2-7	NA	TGTGCCTGGAGTGTACGCCTAGCAACCTACGAGCAGTACTTC	CAWSVRLATYEQYF
NA	TRBV29-1	13	TRBJ2-7	TRBD2	TGCAGCGTTGAAGCCCCGGGGGGATACGAGCAGTACTTC	CSVEAPGGYEQYF
few	TRBV6-6	13	TRBJ2-3	NA	TGTGCCAGCAGTGAGACAAGTAGAGATACGCAGTATTTT	CASSETSRDTQYF
NA	TRBV29-1	16	TRBJ2-3	NA	TGCAGCGTTGAAGAACTGGGGCCGGGCTACACAGATACGCAGTATTTT	CSVEELGPGYTDTQYF
NA	TRBV18	16	TRBJ2-1	NA	TGTGCCAGCTCATCAAGACTCAAGAGCTCCTACAATGAGCAGTTCTTC	CASSSRLKSSYNEQFF
once	TRBV19	14	TRBJ2-4	TRBD1	TGTGCCAGTAGTGCTGGGACAGGGGGTTACATTCAGTACTTC	CASSAGTGGYIQYF
few	TRBV9	16	TRBJ2-3	NA	TGTGCCAGCAGCGTTCGACTCGCGTCCACCACAGATACGCAGTATTTT	CASSVRLASTTDTQYF
NA	TRBV20-1	10	TRBJ2-1	NA	TGCAGTGCTAGTCACAATGAGCAGTTCTTC	CSASHNEQFF
few	TRBV29-1	17	TRBJ2-1	TRBD2	TGCAGCGTTGAAACCCTACGGACTAGCGGGACCGGCAATGAGCAGTTCTTC	CSVETLRTSGTGNEQFF
few	TRBV6-5	13	TRBJ2-1	TRBD2	TGTGCCAGCAGCCGACTAGCTACCAATGAGCAGTTCTTC	CASSRLATNEQFF
NA	TRBV4-1	16	TRBJ2-5	TRBD2	TGCGCCAGCAGCCCCCCCGGACTAGGCGTTCCAGAGACCCAGTACTTC	CASSPPGLGVPETQYF
NA	TRBV29-1	12	TRBJ2-5	NA	TGCAGCGTTGCCCGCGGGGAAGAGACCCAGTACTTC	CSVARGEETQYF
NA	TRBV15	15	TRBJ2-3	NA	TGTGCCACCAGCAGAGATGGCGGGGGCACAGATACGCAGTATTTT	CATSRDGGGTDTQYF
few	TRBV15	16	TRBJ2-7	TRBD2	TGTGCCACCAGCCCAGAGGCGGCGGGAGCCCCCCACGAGCAGTACTTC	CATSPEAAGAPHEQYF
few	TRBV5-1	12	TRBJ1-2	NA	TGCGCCAGCAGCCTGGACAGCTATGGCTACACCTTC	CASSLDSYGYTF
few	TRBV25-1	15	TRBJ2-1	TRBD2	TGTGCCAGCAGTGAATGGGGGACTAGGGGATATGAGCAGTTCTTC	CASSEWGTRGYEQFF
NA	TRBV7-9	15	TRBJ2-5	TRBD1	TGTGCCAGCAGCGACCGGGACAGATACCAAGAGACCCAGTACTTC	CASSDRDRYQETQYF